This T cell receptor (beta chain) was identified during a study of chemoradiotherapy in HPV16-positive cancers. Study details: A couple of HPV16-positive patients' cells yielded candidate HPV-specific clones and common motifs.

The data were produced by immunoSEQ multiplex PCR, yet TCRdb's version contains in-frame clones alone and is incomplete. The sample holds about 1,400 clones; around 77% are singletons and the top ten take 15% to 20%. This clone turned up a few times. The source is a human donor with HPV-associated anogenital cancer. The sample was tumor tissue, taken from a patient who underwent chemoradiotherapy.

The CDR3 DNA is TGTGCCAGTAGCCTAGGACTTGAGCAGTTCTTC. It translates to CASSLGLEQFF. The chain is built from TRBV19 and TRBJ2-1; a weak D match, TRBD2 (5 bases). Germline assignment: CDR1 LNHDA and CDR2 SQIVND (reference sequence). The CDR3 covers 11 residues. V was cut by 6 bases and J by 9 bases, with 9 bases left in between.